The 10 T cell receptor beta chains in this list originate from one sample, sequenced in a study of CD8 T cells in Susac syndrome. Random hexamers were used to reverse transcribe the RNA input (about 0.45 to 1 ug). TCRdb re-called the immunoSEQ multiplex PCR reads with MiXCR, one entry per CDR3 protein. This table has 150,000 to 200,000 distinct CDR3 sequences, approximately 94% appearing once. Sequencing was performed on CD4+ T cells from PBMCs. These receptors all stem from a human donor in good health.

The V gene is TRBV30, the J gene TRBJ2-3, with 13 nucleotides matching TRBD2. After removal of 0 bases from V and 4 bases from J, the junction contained 4 bases not matched to a gene. This CDR3 spans 16 amino acids. CDR1 is GTSNPN, CDR2 SVGIG, per germline (reference sequence). CDR3 residues: CAWSVGLAGEADTQYF. CDR3 DNA: TGTGCCTGGAGTGTTGGACTAGCGGGAGAGGCAGATACGCAGTATTTT.

The J gene is TRBJ2-3, the V gene TRBV9, with a tentative D call TRBD2 (6 bases). This CDR3 has 16 amino acids. Per germline, CDR1 SGDLS and CDR2 YYNGEE. Trimming shortened V by 4 bases and J by 4 bases, and 19 bases separated the two germline ends. CDR3 in amino acids: CASSPRRGSGSDTQYF. Written as DNA, the CDR3 is TGTGCCAGCAGCCCGAGACGGGGGAGTGGGTCAGATACGCAGTATTTT.

The rearrangement uses TRBV4-3 and TRBJ2-5, with D tentatively TRBD1 (5 bases). Germline V gene lookup returns CDR1 LGHNA and CDR2 YSLEER. With 0 bases removed from V and 5 bases from J, the gap between germline ends came to 16 bases. The length of the CDR3 is 16 residues. CDR3 sequence reads: CASSQDFPGFSETQYF. CDR3 in DNA: TGCGCCAGCAGCCAAGATTTTCCAGGGTTCAGCGAGACCCAGTACTTC.

This clonotype was seen once. This chain connects TRBV4-3 to TRBJ2-4; D may be TRBD2 (5 bases). V was pared by 1 base and J by 6 bases, with 13 bases between. The germline CDR1 and CDR2 sequences are LGHNA and YSLEER. The CDR3 contains 15 residues. The CDR3 DNA reads TGCGCCAGCAGCCAAGTACTGGGGAGAGGAAACATTCAGTACTTC. Translated, it gives CASSQVLGRGNIQYF.

The chain is built from TRBV12-3 or TRBV12-4 and TRBJ2-2; D gene ambiguous. The V end was cut by 7 bases, the J end by 0 bases, with 9 bases between. This CDR3 has 14 amino acids. The CDR3 reads CASKRAANTGELFF. DNA for the CDR3: TGTGCCAGCAAAAGGGCAGCGAACACCGGGGAGCTGTTTTTT.

The chain has TRBV6-2 or TRBV6-3 and TRBJ2-1; D is unclear. Germline V gene lookup returns CDR1 MNHEY and CDR2 SVGEGT. V lost 0 bases and J lost 4, with 7 bases in between. The CDR3 runs 14 residues. CDR3 sequence (DNA): TGTGCCAGCAGTTACTCGACCAGATACAATGAGCAGTTCTTC. This codes for CASSYSTRYNEQFF.

V is TRBV27 and J is TRBJ2-2; D is undetermined. This CDR3 comprises 15 residues. Per the germline V gene, CDR1 is MNHEY and CDR2 is SMNVEV (reference sequence). V lost 0 bases to trimming and J lost 2 bases, with 7 bases between them. CDR3 residues: CASSLSWVNTGELFF. DNA for the CDR3: TGTGCCAGCAGTTTATCGTGGGTAAACACCGGGGAGCTGTTTTTT.

V usage is TRBV30 and J usage is TRBJ1-5, with D possibly being TRBD1 (6 bases). The germline V gene encodes CDR1 GTSNPN and CDR2 SVGIG (reference sequence). Trimming stripped 0 bases from V and 3 bases from J, with 12 bases between. This CDR3 region has 15 residues. CDR3 region: CAWSVNTGNNQPQHF. In DNA, the CDR3 is TGTGCCTGGAGTGTAAACACAGGGAACAATCAGCCCCAGCATTTT.

The chain joins TRBV20-1 to TRBJ2-3; TRBD2 aligns across 7 bases. The CDR3 loop spans 15 amino acids. Germline V gives CDR1 DFQATT, CDR2 SNEGSKA (reference sequence). Trimming removed 7 bases from V and 2 bases from J; junction bases left unmatched: 12. The CDR3 loop is CSVWTSPRSTDTQYF. The CDR3 DNA follows: TGCAGTGTCTGGACTAGTCCACGATCCACAGATACGCAGTATTTT.

The genes are TRBV12-3 or TRBV12-4 and TRBJ2-1; 7 bases match TRBD1. V lost 6 bases to trimming and J lost 6 bases; unmatched junction nucleotides: 2. The CDR3 consists of 12 residues. CDR3 DNA: TGTGCCAGCAGAGACAGGGTCAATGAGCAGTTCTTC. Translation: CASRDRVNEQFF.